The 27 T cell receptor beta chains presented below share a single source sample, sequenced in a study of beta chain features in type 1 diabetes. The isolated RNA, all of it, was reverse transcribed, so expressed TCRB transcripts were what got sequenced. The data were produced by immunoSEQ multiplex PCR, yet TCRdb's version contains in-frame clones alone and is incomplete. The repertoire consists of hundreds of thousands of clones, with roughly 16% occurring once and the leading ten covering around 0.02%. What was sequenced was naive CD4+ T cells from blood. The receptors originated from a woman younger than 35 in good health.

This chain connects TRBV28 to TRBJ1-2, with 7 positions matching TRBD1. Germline CDR1 MDHEN, CDR2 SYDVKM. The CDR3 is 14 residues long. With V trimmed by 6 bases and J by 7 bases, 11 bases remained unmatched. This CDR3 is CASRGIRQGFGYTF. For the CDR3, the DNA is TGTGCCAGCAGAGGGATCCGACAGGGTTTTGGCTACACCTTC.

In its sample, this clone was seen a few times. The chain carries TRBV10-3 and TRBJ1-1; D is unclear. The length of the CDR3 is 11 residues. Trimming left V 6 bases short and J 11 bases short, with 13 bases between. Germline-derived CDR1 and CDR2 are ENHRY and SYGVKD. The CDR3: CAISEPGGAFF. In DNA form, the CDR3 reads TGTGCCATCAGCGAACCTGGAGGGGCTTTCTTT.

This chain uses TRBV7-6 with TRBJ2-5, with 7 bases lining up with TRBD2. This CDR3 is 13 amino acids long. The germline CDR1 and CDR2 sequences are SGHVS and FNYEAQ. The V segment lost 5 bases and the J segment 3 bases; nucleotides outside the gene matches: 3. CDR3 residues: CASSRGLEETQYF. The CDR3 region has the DNA TGTGCCAGCAGCCGCGGACTAGAAGAGACCCAGTACTTC.

The chain uses TRBV7-2 and TRBJ2-2; 10 bases fit TRBD1. V lost 3 bases and J lost 4; bases outside the gene matches: 2. Germline V gene data show CDR1 as SGHTA and CDR2 as FQGNSA. The CDR3 spans 15 residues. CDR3 nucleotides: TGTGCCAGCAGCTTCCGACAGGGGGCCACCGGGGAGCTGTTTTTT. Protein sequence: CASSFRQGATGELFF.

J is TRBJ2-7 and V is TRBV19; D is ambiguous. Trimming removed 10 bases at V and 2 bases at J, with 12 bases between. The CDR3 loop spans 12 amino acids. Germline-derived CDR1 and CDR2 are LNHDA and SQIVND (reference sequence). DNA for the CDR3: TGTGCCACAGGCACAGAAGCCTACGAGCAGTACTTC. Translated: CATGTEAYEQYF. The full variable domain, its missing parts supplied by reference TRBV19 and TRBJ2-7, is DGGITQSPKYLFRKEGQNVTLSCEQNLNHDAMYWYRQDPGQGLRLIYYSQIVNDFQKGDIAEGYSVSREKKESFPLTVTSAQKNPTAFYLCATGTEAYEQYFGPGTRLTVT.

In its sample, this clone was seen once. The chain employs TRBV27 and TRBJ2-1, with D hard to call. Trimming removed 5 bases at V and 5 bases at J, with 4 bases between. CDR3 length: 11 residues. Germline CDR1 and CDR2: MNHEY and SMNVEV (reference sequence). CDR3 sequence: CASSHNNEQFF. The CDR3 DNA reads as TGTGCCAGCAGTCATAACAATGAGCAGTTCTTC.

A remark on this clone: The junction departs from germline at one end; a sequencing error may be responsible. This rearrangement joins TRBV6-6 to TRBJ2-5; D gene unclear. The germline CDR1 and CDR2 sequences are MNHNY and SVGAGI (reference sequence). CDR3 size: 14 residues. The DNA for the CDR3 is TGTGCCAGCAGTTACAACGCCCCACAAGAGGCCCAGTACTTC. It specifies CASSYNAPQEAQYF.

The genes are TRBV7-8 and TRBJ2-3; 9 nucleotides agree with TRBD2. The CDR3 has 21 amino acids. Germline V gives CDR1 SGHVS, CDR2 FQNEAQ. V was clipped by 1 base and J by 5 bases; unmatched bases: 22. The CDR3 DNA reads TGTGCCAGCAGCTTAGAAAATCGGTCGCTGCCCCAGGGACTAGCTTTAGATACGCAGTATTTT. Its protein product is CASSLENRSLPQGLALDTQYF.

This clone was observed a handful of times. V is TRBV7-8 and J is TRBJ2-5, with D perhaps TRBD1 or TRBD2 (6 bases each). The germline gives CDR1 SGHVS, CDR2 FQNEAQ. CDR3 size: 11 residues. Between the trimmed V and J ends, which lost 5 bases and 13 bases, there was a span of 14 bases. CDR3: CASSLGGSWYF. The CDR3 coding sequence is TGTGCCAGCAGCCTAGGGGGGAGTTGGTACTTC.

The rearrangement joins TRBV5-4 to TRBJ2-5, with TRBD2 matching 13 bases. This CDR3 is built from 16 residues. V was clipped by 3 bases and J by 5 bases; unmatched bases: 7. The germline V gene encodes CDR1 SGHNT and CDR2 YYREEE (reference sequence). The DNA for the CDR3 is TGTGCCAGCAGCTGGGGACTAGCGGGATTGTGGGAGACCCAGTACTTC. Protein: CASSWGLAGLWETQYF.

This clone came up a few times. This chain connects TRBV7-2 to TRBJ2-3; unclear D gene. V lost 2 bases and J lost 0, with 9 bases in between. Germline CDR1 is SGHTA and CDR2 is FQGNSA. The CDR3 has 15 amino acids. The CDR3 loop is CASSLRPTSTDTQYF. CDR3 DNA: TGTGCCAGCAGCTTACGCCCAACTAGCACAGATACGCAGTATTTT.

This clone has more than one count but fewer than ten. The chain couples TRBV18 to TRBJ2-5, with D uncertain. Germline V gene data show CDR1 as KGHSH and CDR2 as LQKENI. Trimming shortened V by 1 base and J by 2 bases, and 8 bases separated the two germline ends. This CDR3 contains 14 residues. CDR3 DNA sequence: TGTGCCAGCTCACCACGGTCCAGACAAGAGACCCAGTACTTC. This gives the protein CASSPRSRQETQYF.

V gene TRBV5-8 combines with J gene TRBJ1-5; possible D gene TRBD1, 5 bases. The V gene's germline CDR1 is SGHTS and CDR2 YDEGEE. The CDR3 runs 15 residues. Trimming cost V 2 bases and J 7 bases, with 16 bases left between them. The CDR3 DNA is TGTGCCAGCAGCTTCGAGGGGCACCTAGGGCAGCCCCAGCATTTT. Amino acids: CASSFEGHLGQPQHF.

This clone was seen only once. The chain combines TRBV29-1 with TRBJ1-2, with 9 bases lining up with TRBD1. The germline CDR1 and CDR2 sequences are SQVTM and ANQGSEA. J was trimmed by 3 bases and V by 4 bases; bases with no gene match: 6. This CDR3 comprises 14 residues. CDR3: CSVGGTGFYYGYTF. The CDR3 nucleotides read TGCAGCGTTGGGGGGACAGGGTTCTACTATGGCTACACCTTC.

The chain links TRBV6-5 to TRBJ2-1; D may correspond to TRBD1 or TRBD2 (5 bases each). The CDR3 is 14 residues long. In germline, CDR1 is MNHEY, CDR2 SVGAGI. With 5 bases removed from V and 0 bases from J, the gap between germline ends came to 8 bases. The CDR3 DNA follows: TGTGCCAGCAGTCTCGGGACCTCCTACAATGAGCAGTTCTTC. This translates into CASSLGTSYNEQFF.

V is TRBV27 and J is TRBJ2-1; 8 nucleotides line up with TRBD2. CDR1 is MNHEY and CDR2 is SMNVEV in the germline V gene (reference sequence). V trimming: 3 bases; J trimming: 6 bases; junction bases outside the gene matches: 10. This CDR3 region has 16 residues. The CDR3 DNA sequence: TGTGCCAGCAGTTTGCTCTCAGCGGGAGATAGCAATGAGCAGTTCTTC. This gives the protein CASSLLSAGDSNEQFF.

This clone was seen a handful of times. The CDR3 here is CASSYFLGATNEKLFF. The CDR3, as DNA: TGTGCCAGCAGTTACTTCTTGGGGGCAACTAATGAAAAACTGTTTTTT. The chain uses TRBV6-5 and TRBJ1-4; weak D call: TRBD1 (5 bases). Trimming removed 1 base from V and 0 bases from J, with 9 bases in between. The CDR3 extends over 16 amino acids. The germline V gene encodes CDR1 MNHEY and CDR2 SVGAGI.

This clone occurred a few times. V and J are TRBV5-6 and TRBJ2-7; no clear D gene. V lost 1 base, J lost 5 bases, and 10 bases lay in between. This CDR3 contains 13 residues. Germline V lookup: CDR1 SGHDT, CDR2 YYEEEE. Here the CDR3 DNA reads TGTGCCAGCAGCTTGAAGGGCAGGAACGAGCAGTACTTC. Translated: CASSLKGRNEQYF.

The rearrangement joins TRBV2 to TRBJ1-5, with 8 bases that match TRBD1. J gave up 2 bases and V 6 bases, and 9 bases lay outside the gene matches. CDR1 and CDR2 (germline): SNHLY, FYNNEI. This CDR3 comprises 16 residues. CDR3 coding DNA: TGTGCCAGCAGGGACAGGGTCGGGGGGCGCAATCAGCCCCAGCATTTT. Protein sequence: CASRDRVGGRNQPQHF.

There are a few counts of this clone. The chain has TRBV5-4 and TRBJ2-5, with D possibly being TRBD2 (6 bases). V dropped 4 bases and J dropped 5 bases, with 18 bases sitting between them. Germline CDR1 and CDR2: SGHNT and YYREEE (reference sequence). The CDR3 consists of 15 residues. The CDR3 sequence: CASSQDRGARETQYF. Here the CDR3 DNA reads TGTGCCAGCAGCCAAGATCGCGGGGCTCGGGAGACCCAGTACTTC.

This clone appeared a few times. The chain joins TRBV7-2 to TRBJ2-3, with 8 positions matching TRBD2. The V gene end was trimmed by 1 base and the J gene end by 3 bases; junction bases not matched to a gene: 6. The germline CDR1 and CDR2 sequences are SGHTA and FQGNSA. The CDR3 runs 16 residues. The CDR3 sequence: CASSLVRGRFTDTQYF. The CDR3 coding sequence is TGTGCCAGCAGCTTAGTGCGCGGGAGGTTTACAGATACGCAGTATTTT.

This chain joins TRBV5-1 and TRBJ2-2, with D tentatively TRBD1 or TRBD2 (5 bases each). This CDR3 contains 13 residues. Germline assignment: CDR1 SGHRS and CDR2 YFSETQ. V was trimmed by 9 bases and J by 3 bases, leaving 12 bases between them. The CDR3: CATSMGDTGELFF. The CDR3, as DNA: TGCGCCACCTCAATGGGGGACACCGGGGAGCTGTTTTTT.

A few counts support this clone. The genes are TRBV5-1 and TRBJ1-1; D call uncertain. The germline CDR1 and CDR2 sequences are SGHRS and YFSETQ. The CDR3 extends over 13 amino acids. Trimming pared 0 bases from V and 7 bases from J, leaving 10 bases between. Here the CDR3 DNA reads TGCGCCAGCAGCTTGGTCCAGTCAAATGAAGCTTTCTTT. This gives the protein CASSLVQSNEAFF.

The chain recombines TRBV18 with TRBJ1-5, with D possibly being TRBD1 (6 bases). Trimming cost V 6 bases and J 10 bases, with 19 bases left between them. Germline CDR1 and CDR2: KGHSH and LQKENI. CDR3 length equals 14 residues. In DNA, the CDR3 is TGTGCCAGCTCCCTAGGGGGGTCACGTGAACCCCAGCATTTT. Translating gives CASSLGGSREPQHF.

In regard to this clone: The identical CDR3 is also encoded by other nucleotide sequences in the sample. The chain combines TRBV2 with TRBJ1-2, with 7 bases lining up with TRBD1. This CDR3 has 13 amino acids. V trimming: 4 bases; J trimming: 4 bases; junction bases outside the gene matches: 3. Germline V gives CDR1 SNHLY, CDR2 FYNNEI. The CDR3 is CASSVTGSYGYTF. The CDR3 region has the DNA TGTGCCAGCAGTGTGACAGGGAGCTATGGCTACACCTTC. The full variable domain, rest sourced from reference TRBV2 and TRBJ1-2, is EPEVTQTPSHQVTQMGQEVILRCVPISNHLYFYWYRQILGQKVEFLVSFYNNEISEKSEIFDDQFSVERPDGSNFTLKIRSTKLEDSAMYFCASSVTGSYGYTFGSGTRLTVV.

This clone was counted only a few times. The chain uses TRBV4-3 and TRBJ2-2; the D is unclear. Germline CDR1 reads LGHNA; CDR2 reads YSLEER. The V end lost 2 bases, the J end lost 6 bases, and 13 bases lay between the germline ends. The CDR3 consists of 15 residues. The CDR3 nucleotides are TGCGCCAGCAGCCAAAATGCGGCTATCTCCGGGGAGCTGTTTTTT. Translated, it gives CASSQNAAISGELFF.

V and J are TRBV10-3 and TRBJ2-7; 9 bases map to TRBD2. Losses at the gene ends were 10 bases for V and 6 bases for J; bases not matched to a gene: 13. The CDR3 totals 14 residues. Germline V gene sequence: CDR1 ENHRY, CDR2 SYGVKD. The CDR3 protein is CATEGKREAFEQYF. The CDR3 DNA follows: TGTGCCACCGAAGGCAAGCGGGAGGCCTTCGAGCAGTACTTC.